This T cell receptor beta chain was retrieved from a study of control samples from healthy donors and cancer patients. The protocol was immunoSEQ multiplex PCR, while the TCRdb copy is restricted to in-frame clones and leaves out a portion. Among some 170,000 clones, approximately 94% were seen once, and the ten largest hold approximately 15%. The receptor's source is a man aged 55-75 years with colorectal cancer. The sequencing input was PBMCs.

Written as DNA, the CDR3 is TGTGCCAGCAGTGGGCAAGGCGGAGGAAAACTGTTTTTT. As protein: CASSGQGGGKLFF. The chain carries TRBV6-4 and TRBJ1-4, with D unresolved. V was trimmed by 4 bases and J by 10 bases, leaving 13 bases between them. The CDR3 is 13 amino acids. Germline V lookup: CDR1 MRHNA, CDR2 SNTAGT.